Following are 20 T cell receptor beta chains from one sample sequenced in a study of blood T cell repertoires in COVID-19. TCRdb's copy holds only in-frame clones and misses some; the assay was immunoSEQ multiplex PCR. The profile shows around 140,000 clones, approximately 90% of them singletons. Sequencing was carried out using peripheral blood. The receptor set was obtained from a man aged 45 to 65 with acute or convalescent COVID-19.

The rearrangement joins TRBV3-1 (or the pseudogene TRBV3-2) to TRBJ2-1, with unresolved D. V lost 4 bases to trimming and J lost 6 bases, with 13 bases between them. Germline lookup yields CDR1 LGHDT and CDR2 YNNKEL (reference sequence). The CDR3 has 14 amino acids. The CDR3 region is CASSRAPLFNEQFF. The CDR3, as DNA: TGTGCCAGCAGCCGGGCCCCCCTCTTCAATGAGCAGTTCTTC.

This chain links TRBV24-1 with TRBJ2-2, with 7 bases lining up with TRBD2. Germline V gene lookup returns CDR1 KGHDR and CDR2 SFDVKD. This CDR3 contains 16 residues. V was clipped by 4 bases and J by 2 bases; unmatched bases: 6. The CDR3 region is CATSEAGTINTGELFF. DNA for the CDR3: TGTGCCACCAGTGAAGCCGGGACTATTAACACCGGGGAGCTGTTTTTT.

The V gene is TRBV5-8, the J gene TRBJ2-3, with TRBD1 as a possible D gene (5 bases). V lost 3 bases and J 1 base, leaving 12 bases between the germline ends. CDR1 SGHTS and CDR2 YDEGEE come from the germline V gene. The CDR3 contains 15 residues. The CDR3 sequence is CASSSWGRGTDTQYF. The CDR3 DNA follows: TGTGCCAGCAGCTCATGGGGCAGGGGCACAGATACGCAGTATTTT.

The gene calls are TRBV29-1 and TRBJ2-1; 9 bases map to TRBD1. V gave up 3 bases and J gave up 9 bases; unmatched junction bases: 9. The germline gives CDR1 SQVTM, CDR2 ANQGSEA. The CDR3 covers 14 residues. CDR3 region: CSVDSRDRVREQFF. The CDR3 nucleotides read TGCAGCGTTGATAGCCGGGACAGGGTACGTGAGCAGTTCTTC.

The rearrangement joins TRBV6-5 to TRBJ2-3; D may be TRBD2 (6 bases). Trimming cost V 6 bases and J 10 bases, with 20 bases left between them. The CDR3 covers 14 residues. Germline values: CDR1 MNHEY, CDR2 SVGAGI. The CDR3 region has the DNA TGTGCCAGCAGCCCGGGGGTGGGTTCCTCTTCGCAGTATTTT. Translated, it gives CASSPGVGSSSQYF.

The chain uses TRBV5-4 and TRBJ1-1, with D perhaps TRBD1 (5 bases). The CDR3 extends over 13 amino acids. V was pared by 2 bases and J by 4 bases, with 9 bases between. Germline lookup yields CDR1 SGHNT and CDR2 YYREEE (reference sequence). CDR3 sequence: CASSFRGGTEAFF. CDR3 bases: TGTGCCAGCAGCTTTCGGGGGGGCACTGAAGCTTTCTTT.

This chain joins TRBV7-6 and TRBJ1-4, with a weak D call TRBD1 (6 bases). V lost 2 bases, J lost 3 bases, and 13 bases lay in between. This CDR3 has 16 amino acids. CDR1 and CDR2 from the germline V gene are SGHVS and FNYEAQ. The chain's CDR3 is CASSLWGQASNEKLFF. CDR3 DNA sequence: TGTGCCAGCAGCTTATGGGGGCAGGCCTCTAATGAAAAACTGTTTTTT.

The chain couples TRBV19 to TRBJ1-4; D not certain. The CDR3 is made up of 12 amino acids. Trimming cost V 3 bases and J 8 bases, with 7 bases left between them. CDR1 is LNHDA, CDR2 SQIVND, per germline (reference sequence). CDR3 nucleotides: TGTGCCAGTAGTATCTACGGGGAAAAACTGTTTTTT. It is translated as CASSIYGEKLFF.

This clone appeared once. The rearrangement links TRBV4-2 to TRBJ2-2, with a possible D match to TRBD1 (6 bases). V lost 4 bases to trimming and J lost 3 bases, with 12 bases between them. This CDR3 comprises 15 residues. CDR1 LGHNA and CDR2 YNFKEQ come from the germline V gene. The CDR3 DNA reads TGTGCCAGCAGCCGACGACAGGTTGACACCGGGGAGCTGTTTTTT. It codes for CASSRRQVDTGELFF.

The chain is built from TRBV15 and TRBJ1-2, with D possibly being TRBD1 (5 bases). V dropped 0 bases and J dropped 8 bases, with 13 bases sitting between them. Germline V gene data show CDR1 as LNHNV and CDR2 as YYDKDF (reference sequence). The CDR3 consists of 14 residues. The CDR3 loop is CATSRDRANRGYTF. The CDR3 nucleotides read TGTGCCACCAGCAGAGATAGAGCGAACAGGGGCTACACCTTC.

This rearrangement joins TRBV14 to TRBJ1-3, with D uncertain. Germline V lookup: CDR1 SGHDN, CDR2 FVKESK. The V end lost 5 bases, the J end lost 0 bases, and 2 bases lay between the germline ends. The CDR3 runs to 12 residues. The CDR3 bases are TGTGCCAGCAGCTACTCTGGAAACACCATATATTTT. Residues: CASSYSGNTIYF.

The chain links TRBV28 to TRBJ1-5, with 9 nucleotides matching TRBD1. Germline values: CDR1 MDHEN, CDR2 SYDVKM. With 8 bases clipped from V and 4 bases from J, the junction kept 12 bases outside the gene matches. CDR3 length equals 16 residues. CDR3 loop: CASGGQGPKRNQPQHF. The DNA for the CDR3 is TGTGCCAGCGGGGGACAGGGCCCTAAGAGGAATCAGCCCCAGCATTTT.

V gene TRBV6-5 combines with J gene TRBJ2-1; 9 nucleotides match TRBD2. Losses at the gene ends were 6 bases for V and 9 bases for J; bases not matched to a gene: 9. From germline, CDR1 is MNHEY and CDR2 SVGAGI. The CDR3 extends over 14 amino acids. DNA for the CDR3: TGTGCCAGCAGGGGCGCGGGGGGGCTAGTTGAGCAGTTCTTC. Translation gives CASRGAGGLVEQFF.

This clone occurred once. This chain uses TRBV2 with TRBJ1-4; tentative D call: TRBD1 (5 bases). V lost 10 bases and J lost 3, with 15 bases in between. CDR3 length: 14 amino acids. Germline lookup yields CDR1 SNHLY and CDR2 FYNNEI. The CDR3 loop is CATSFQGSNEKLFF. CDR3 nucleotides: TGTGCCACCTCCTTCCAGGGTTCTAATGAAAAACTGTTTTTT. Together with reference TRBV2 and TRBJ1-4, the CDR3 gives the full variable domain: EPEVTQTPSHQVTQMGQEVILRCVPISNHLYFYWYRQILGQKVEFLVSFYNNEISEKSEIFDDQFSVERPDGSNFTLKIRSTKLEDSAMYFCATSFQGSNEKLFFGSGTQLSVL.

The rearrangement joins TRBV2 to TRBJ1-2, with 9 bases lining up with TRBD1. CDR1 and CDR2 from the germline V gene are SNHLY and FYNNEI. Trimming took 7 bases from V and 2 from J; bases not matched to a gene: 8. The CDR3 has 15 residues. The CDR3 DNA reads TGTGCCAGCAATCAAAACAGGGGGCTAAACTATGGCTACACCTTC. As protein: CASNQNRGLNYGYTF.

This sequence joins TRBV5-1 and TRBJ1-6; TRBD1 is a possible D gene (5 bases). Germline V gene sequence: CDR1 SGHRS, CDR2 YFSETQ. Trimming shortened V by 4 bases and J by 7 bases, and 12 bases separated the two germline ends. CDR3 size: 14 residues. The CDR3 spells CASSPSGLNSPLHF. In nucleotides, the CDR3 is TGCGCCAGCAGCCCTTCGGGACTAAATTCACCCCTCCACTTT.

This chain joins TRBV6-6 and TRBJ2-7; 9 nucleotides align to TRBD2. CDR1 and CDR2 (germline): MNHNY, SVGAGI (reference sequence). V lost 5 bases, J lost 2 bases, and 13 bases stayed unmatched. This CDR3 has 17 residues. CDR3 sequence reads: CASSPRGGVTGTYEQYF. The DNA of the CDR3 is TGTGCCAGCAGTCCCCGCGGGGGGGTAACAGGGACCTACGAGCAGTACTTC.

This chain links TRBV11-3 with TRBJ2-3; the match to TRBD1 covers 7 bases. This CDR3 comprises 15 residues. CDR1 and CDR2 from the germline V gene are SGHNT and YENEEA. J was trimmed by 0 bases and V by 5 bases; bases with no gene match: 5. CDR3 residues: CASSATGISTDTQYF. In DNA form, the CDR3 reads TGTGCCAGCAGCGCGACAGGGATAAGCACAGATACGCAGTATTTT.

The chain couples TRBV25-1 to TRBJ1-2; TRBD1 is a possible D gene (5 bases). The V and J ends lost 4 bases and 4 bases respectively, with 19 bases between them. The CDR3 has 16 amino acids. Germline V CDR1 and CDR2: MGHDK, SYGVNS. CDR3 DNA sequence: TGTGCCAGCAGTGGAGCCCGTGGGGCGGCCACCTATGGCTACACCTTC. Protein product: CASSGARGAATYGYTF.

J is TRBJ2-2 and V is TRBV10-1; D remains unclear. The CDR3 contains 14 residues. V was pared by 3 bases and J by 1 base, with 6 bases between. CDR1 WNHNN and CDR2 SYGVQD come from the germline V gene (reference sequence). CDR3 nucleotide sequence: TGCGCCAGCAGTGAACAACAGAACACCGGGGAGCTGTTTTTT. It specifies CASSEQQNTGELFF.